This T cell receptor (beta chain) was sequenced during a study of CD8 T cells in ankylosing spondylitis. The study, taken as a whole, reports: Ankylosing spondylitis blood appeared to carry a characteristic TCR beta motif of roughly eight highly homologous variants. Reactive arthritis synovial fluid and blood were previously reported to contain some motif variants. Clones linked to disease were reported to show significant enrichment in matched ankylosing spondylitis synovial fluid.

This clonotype has a handful of counts. The antigen remains unidentified. Each TCR beta library was made by quantitative 5'-RACE that incorporated molecular barcodes. TCRdb passed the 5' RACE reads through MiXCR, listing each CDR3 protein once. The sample contains under 400,000 distinct CDR3 sequences, roughly 12% of which appear only once. With 0 bases removed from V and 6 bases from J, the gap between germline ends came to 11 bases. There are 15 residues in the CDR3. CDR1 is SGHTA, CDR2 FQGNSA, per germline. The V call is TRBV7-2, the J call TRBJ2-2, with no clear D. Sample: blood, either unsorted or a sorted T cell fraction (not recorded which). This clonotype was obtained from a female donor with ankylosing spondylitis or in good health (not recorded which). The CDR3 DNA reads TGTGCCAGCAGCTTAGCACCACCTGGGTCCGGGGAGCTGTTTTTT. Translated, it gives CASSLAPPGSGELFF.